A selection of T cell receptor beta chains follows, all from one sample in a study of blood T cell repertoires in COVID-19. Generated by immunoSEQ multiplex PCR, the TCRdb table keeps only in-frame clones and is missing some. The profile covers about 150,000 clones, with 84% appearing a single time and 2.5% to 3% taken by the ten largest. Source material: peripheral blood. These receptors originate from an elderly woman with COVID-19, enrolled during active disease. CDR3s include the opening cysteine and the closing phenylalanine or tryptophan. The order of the fields is V gene, CDR3 length, clone size, J gene, D gene, CDR3 protein, CDR3 DNA. D genes are given only for firm matches. Only some rows state a clone size, as once, few, many or a class for expanded clones.

TRBV10-3	15	few	TRBJ2-3	TRBD2	CAISQIAGGIDTQYF	TGTGCCATCAGTCAGATAGCGGGAGGGATAGATACGCAGTATTTT
TRBV11-3	14	-	TRBJ2-2	-	CASSPQGSGGELFF	TGTGCCAGCAGCCCTCAGGGTTCTGGCGGGGAGCTGTTTTTT
TRBV19	15	-	TRBJ1-2	TRBD1	CASSRQQGAGYGYTF	TGTGCCAGTAGCAGACAGCAGGGGGCGGGCTATGGCTACACCTTC
TRBV28	16	-	TRBJ2-7	TRBD2	CASSFLLAGTRNEQYF	TGTGCCAGCAGTTTTTTACTAGCGGGGACTAGGAACGAGCAGTACTTC
TRBV6-5	15	-	TRBJ1-1	-	CASRQAQGWNTEAFF	TGTGCCAGCAGACAAGCACAGGGATGGAACACTGAAGCTTTCTTT
TRBV28	17	few	TRBJ2-3	TRBD2	CASGLAGASRITDTQYF	TGTGCCTCAGGCCTAGCGGGAGCATCAAGAATCACAGATACGCAGTATTTT
TRBV5-1	13	-	TRBJ2-7	TRBD1	CASSFLDRDEQYF	TGCGCCAGCAGCTTCCTCGACAGGGATGAGCAGTACTTC
TRBV5-1	14	-	TRBJ2-7	-	CASSLGPSSYEQYF	TGCGCCAGCAGCTTGGGACCTAGCTCCTACGAGCAGTACTTC
TRBV6-2/TRBV6-3	15	-	TRBJ2-1	TRBD2	CASNPPSGTYNEQFF	TGTGCCAGCAACCCTCCTAGCGGAACCTACAATGAGCAGTTCTTC
TRBV11-2	19	-	TRBJ2-3	TRBD2	CASSLALPWASGGTDTQYF	TGTGCCAGCAGCTTAGCCCTTCCCTGGGCTAGCGGTGGCACAGATACGCAGTATTTT
TRBV28	14	-	TRBJ1-4	TRBD1	CANQGTGENEKLFF	TGTGCCAACCAAGGGACAGGGGAAAATGAAAAACTGTTTTTT
TRBV6-5	16	-	TRBJ2-3	TRBD2	CASSSLPGGRTDTQYF	TGTGCCAGCAGTTCCCTTCCGGGGGGGAGGACAGATACGCAGTATTTT
TRBV5-1	18	-	TRBJ1-6	TRBD1	CASSLVKQGASGNWSLHF	TGCGCCAGCAGCTTGGTCAAACAGGGGGCCTCTGGGAATTGGTCCCTCCACTTT
TRBV11-3	15	-	TRBJ2-1	TRBD1	CASSYSGTDNNEQFF	TGTGCCAGCAGTTATTCCGGGACAGATAACAATGAGCAGTTCTTC
TRBV6-5	15	-	TRBJ1-6	-	CASSPRQTNNSPLHF	TGTGCCAGCAGCCCCCGACAGACGAATAATTCACCCCTCCACTTT
TRBV19	15	-	TRBJ1-5	TRBD1	CASRRGQGLDQPQHF	TGTGCCAGTAGGCGGGGACAGGGCCTTGATCAGCCCCAGCATTTT
TRBV7-8	15	-	TRBJ2-3	TRBD1	CASSEQGAIPDTQYF	TGTGCCAGCAGCGAACAGGGGGCGATCCCCGATACGCAGTATTTT
TRBV6-1	14	-	TRBJ1-1	TRBD1	CASSEFRGLTEAFF	TGTGCCAGCAGTGAATTTAGGGGGCTCACTGAAGCTTTCTTT
TRBV18	14	-	TRBJ2-1	-	CASSLELTANEQFF	TGTGCCAGCTCACTTGAACTGACTGCGAATGAGCAGTTCTTC
TRBV24-1	16	-	TRBJ2-5	TRBD1	CATSDFAGTGEETQYF	TGTGCCACCAGTGATTTCGCCGGGACAGGGGAAGAGACCCAGTACTTC
TRBV10-1	13	-	TRBJ2-3	-	CASSLTHTDTQYF	TGCGCCAGCAGTCTTACTCACACAGATACGCAGTATTTT
TRBV7-3	15	-	TRBJ2-1	TRBD2	CASSLSLAGGSEQFF	TGTGCCAGCAGCTTAAGCCTAGCGGGAGGGAGTGAGCAGTTCTTC
TRBV27	16	-	TRBJ2-7	TRBD2	CASSQTSGRTSYEQYF	TGTGCCAGCAGCCAAACTAGCGGGAGAACCTCCTACGAGCAGTACTTC
TRBV29-1	14	-	TRBJ2-7	TRBD1	CSVRDRGTTYEQYF	TGCAGCGTTAGGGACAGGGGAACAACCTACGAGCAGTACTTC
TRBV5-1	15	few	TRBJ2-1	TRBD2	CASSLVLAGNYEQFF	TGCGCCAGCAGCTTGGTGCTAGCGGGAAACTATGAGCAGTTCTTC
TRBV12-3/TRBV12-4	13	-	TRBJ1-2	TRBD1	CASTGQGVSRYTF	TGTGCCAGCACCGGACAGGGGGTTTCTCGCTACACCTTC
TRBV3-1/TRBV3-2	15	-	TRBJ2-5	-	CASTHWGGAGETQYF	TGTGCCAGCACCCACTGGGGGGGGGCGGGAGAGACCCAGTACTTC
TRBV18	15	-	TRBJ1-1	-	CASSPLSGLNTEAFF	TGTGCCAGCTCCCCCTTGTCAGGGTTGAACACTGAAGCTTTCTTT
TRBV28	16	-	TRBJ2-7	TRBD2	CASSPVAGTSSYEQYF	TGTGCCAGCAGTCCTGTAGCGGGTACAAGCTCCTACGAGCAGTACTTC
TRBV5-1	15	-	TRBJ2-7	-	CASSGGSAIPLEQYF	TGCGCCAGCAGCGGTGGCTCTGCAATTCCTCTCGAGCAGTACTTC
TRBV5-5	14	-	TRBJ2-3	-	CASSSDTSTDTQYF	TGTGCCAGCAGCTCGGACACCAGCACAGATACGCAGTATTTT
TRBV7-3	16	-	TRBJ2-2	TRBD1	CASSLQGASNTGELFF	TGTGCCAGCAGCTTACAGGGGGCATCCAACACCGGGGAGCTGTTTTTT
TRBV6-2/TRBV6-3	15	-	TRBJ2-1	TRBD2	CASSLAGGYYNEQFF	TGTGCCAGCAGTTTAGCGGGGGGTTACTACAATGAGCAGTTCTTC
TRBV29-1	12	-	TRBJ2-7	-	CSVDGLADEQYF	TGCAGCGTTGATGGTTTAGCGGACGAGCAGTACTTC
TRBV18	15	many	TRBJ2-7	-	CASSPPAGRPYEQYF	TGTGCCAGCTCACCACCGGCGGGCCGTCCGTACGAGCAGTACTTC
TRBV7-2	14	-	TRBJ2-1	-	CASSFSGVKNEQFF	TGTGCCAGCAGCTTCTCGGGAGTGAAAAATGAGCAGTTCTTC
TRBV3-1/TRBV3-2	15	-	TRBJ1-6	TRBD1	CASRPTRQGNSPLHF	TGTGCCAGCAGACCTACTAGACAGGGGAATTCACCCCTCCACTTT
TRBV2	14	-	TRBJ2-7	TRBD2	CASKRLAGALEQYF	TGTGCCAGCAAGAGGCTAGCGGGAGCTCTCGAGCAGTACTTC
TRBV18	15	-	TRBJ2-1	-	CASSRSRSPYNEQFF	TGTGCCAGCTCACGAAGTAGGAGTCCCTACAATGAGCAGTTCTTC
TRBV11-1	16	-	TRBJ2-1	TRBD2	CASRHGLAGGNNEQFF	TGTGCCAGCAGACACGGACTAGCGGGAGGAAATAATGAGCAGTTCTTC
TRBV12-3/TRBV12-4	12	-	TRBJ1-1	-	CASSDRLVEAFF	TGTGCCAGCAGCGACAGACTAGTTGAAGCTTTCTTT
TRBV10-2	13	-	TRBJ1-2	-	CASWEGRTYGYTF	TGCGCCAGCTGGGAGGGACGGACTTATGGCTACACCTTC
TRBV5-6	14	-	TRBJ2-7	TRBD1	CASSRDRGTYEQYF	TGTGCCAGCAGCCGGGACAGGGGTACCTACGAGCAGTACTTC
TRBV10-3	16	-	TRBJ2-1	TRBD1	CAISAVGQGGPNEQFF	TGTGCCATCAGTGCCGTGGGACAGGGTGGGCCAAATGAGCAGTTCTTC
TRBV5-1	15	-	TRBJ2-7	TRBD2	CASSPPSGFPYEQYF	TGCGCCAGCAGCCCCCCTAGCGGGTTTCCCTACGAGCAGTACTTC
TRBV7-9	15	-	TRBJ2-7	TRBD2	CASSPRTSRSYEQYF	TGTGCCAGCAGCCCCCGGACTAGCCGATCCTACGAGCAGTACTTC
TRBV7-2	12	-	TRBJ2-2	-	CASSLYTGELFF	TGTGCCAGCAGCCTATACACCGGGGAGCTGTTTTTT
TRBV7-2	13	-	TRBJ1-5	TRBD1	CASSPDRNQPQHF	TGTGCCAGCAGCCCGGACAGGAATCAGCCCCAGCATTTT
TRBV9	15	-	TRBJ1-3	-	CASSVNSNSGNTIYF	TGTGCCAGCAGCGTGAACAGCAACTCTGGAAACACCATATATTTT
TRBV24-1	15	-	TRBJ2-1	TRBD2	CATSDPGTSGVEQFF	TGTGCCACCAGTGACCCCGGGACTAGCGGGGTTGAGCAGTTCTTC
TRBV7-3	15	-	TRBJ2-5	-	CASSLWGTTQETQYF	TGTGCCAGCAGCTTATGGGGGACAACTCAAGAGACCCAGTACTTC
TRBV28	14	-	TRBJ2-7	TRBD2	CASTPSGSRYEQYF	TGTGCCAGCACCCCTAGCGGGAGTCGCTACGAGCAGTACTTC
TRBV28	16	-	TRBJ2-2	TRBD1	CRLWQGAEERTGELFF	TGTCGACTATGGCAGGGGGCAGAAGAGCGCACCGGGGAGCTGTTTTTT
TRBV4-1	14	-	TRBJ1-6	-	CASSPRESNSPLHF	TGCGCCAGCAGCCCCCGGGAGAGTAATTCACCCCTCCACTTT
TRBV7-2	15	-	TRBJ1-2	TRBD1	CASRGQGDGAYGYTF	TGTGCCAGCAGGGGACAGGGGGATGGCGCCTATGGCTACACCTTC
TRBV6-6	14	few	TRBJ1-6	-	CASSPATGVSPLHF	TGTGCCAGCAGTCCGGCCACGGGGGTTTCACCCCTCCACTTT
TRBV11-2	16	-	TRBJ1-3	-	CASSLDGGLSGNTIYF	TGTGCCAGCAGCTTAGATGGGGGACTCTCTGGAAACACCATATATTTT
TRBV6-2/TRBV6-3	15	-	TRBJ2-5	-	CASSYSGLLSETQYF	TGTGCCAGCAGTTACTCGGGACTTTTAAGCGAGACCCAGTACTTC